This TCR beta chain was observed in a study of Ad26.COV2.S vaccination and SARS-CoV-2 variants. Turning to the study itself: Once or twice, 56 days apart, Ad26.COV2.S was delivered intramuscularly. Study conclusions and caveats: Participants in the vaccine arm had higher spike-specific TCR breadth; placebo recipients had lower. Total responses of T cells may have been underestimated by the analyses of TCR breadth and depth.

The V gene's germline CDR1 is MNHEY and CDR2 SVGAGI. The CDR3 contains 14 residues. The germline V and J ends were trimmed by 0 bases and 10 bases, with 10 bases remaining between them. Treatment noted: around 19 received Ad26.COV2.S at low or high dose, single or two shots; about 5 received placebo; per-sample allocation not given. At day 63 after the first vaccine or placebo injection, samples were drawn. It was an adult aged 18-55 years in Boston who was the donor. The repertoire was sequenced with immunoSEQ multiplex PCR; TCRdb's copy has only in-frame clones and lacks some. In the table there are about 400,000 clones, about nine tenths of which are singletons. This clone was detected only once. No antigen is known for it.

This receptor was identified in a person aged 18-60 years who received the Ad26.COV2.S COVID-19 vaccine or a placebo. This specimen consisted of peripheral blood, obtained in a trial of Ad26.COV2.S vaccine versus placebo. The rearrangement uses TRBV6-5 and TRBJ1-6, with no clear D. CDR3 coding DNA: TGTGCCAGCAGTTACTCGAGCGGTGGATCACCCCTCCACTTT. Its protein is CASSYSSGGSPLHF.